This T cell receptor (beta chain) was obtained from a study of T cells in Graves' hyperthyroidism and ophthalmopathy. The CDR3 regions of TCR beta were amplified from RNA transcripts. In the first-round RT-PCR of the TCR CDR3, the HTBI primer set was used. MiXCR, run by TCRdb on the multiplex PCR reads, gives a single entry per CDR3 protein. The table records roughly 400,000 distinct CDR3 sequences, roughly 13% of them present only once. The CDR3 has 14 residues. V shed 9 bases and J shed 3 bases, with 16 bases lying between them. Germline CDR1 reads LNHDA; CDR2 reads SQIVND (reference sequence). Sequencing was performed on blood. V and J are TRBV19 and TRBJ2-3, with D possibly TRBD2 on 6 matching bases. This TCR derives from a man aged 45-65 years with Graves' ophthalmopathy. As DNA, the CDR3 is TGTGCCAGCGCGGAGGAGGGAATTACAGATACGCAGTATTTT. Amino acid sequence: CASAEEGITDTQYF.